The next 26 T cell receptor beta chains were all read from a single sample in a study of beta chain features in type 1 diabetes. Study observations and caveats: Type 1 diabetes patients had TCRB CDR3s that were shorter (moderately but significantly so) in all four CD4+ subsets.

Their antigen targets remain unknown. Investigators reverse transcribed all isolated RNA, so they sequenced expressed TCRB transcripts. Assay used: immunoSEQ multiplex PCR; TCRdb lists only in-frame clones, some missing. Of 300,000 to 350,000 clones in the sample, around 9.3% were seen once. The sample consisted of central memory CD4+ T cells from blood. Receptor source: a man aged 25-45 years with type 1 diabetes.

The chain links TRBV4-2 to TRBJ1-2; 12 bases are shared with TRBD1. The V and J ends lost 1 base and 4 bases, in that order; junction bases with no gene match: 10. This CDR3 region has 18 residues. CDR1 is LGHNA and CDR2 is YNFKEQ in the germline V gene. The CDR3 coding sequence is TGTGCCAGCAGCCAAGTGGAAGGGACAGGGGGCTTAAGCTATGGCTACACCTTC. This gives the protein CASSQVEGTGGLSYGYTF.

This clone was detected only a few times. At one end, the junction sequence differs from germline, possibly due to a read error. The rearrangement uses TRBV9 and TRBJ1-2, with D possibly matching TRBD1 (5 bases). The length of the CDR3 is 10 residues. Germline values: CDR1 SGDLS, CDR2 YYNGEE. The CDR3 nucleotides are TGTGCCAGCGGGGTAGGGGTCCGGGCCTTC. Protein product: CASGVGVRAF.

V and J are TRBV19 and TRBJ2-5, with D possibly called TRBD1 or TRBD2 (5 bases each). The CDR3 sequence is 17 residues long. V was clipped by 5 bases and J by 1 base, with 20 bases between them. Germline assignment: CDR1 LNHDA and CDR2 SQIVND (reference sequence). As DNA, the CDR3 is TGTGCCAGTAGTGCTCTGAGTTTGGGACGGACCCAAGAGACCCAGTACTTC. It codes for CASSALSLGRTQETQYF.

V usage is TRBV30 and J usage is TRBJ1-2; D remains unclear. Germline V lookup: CDR1 GTSNPN, CDR2 SVGIG (reference sequence). This CDR3 comprises 13 residues. The V end lost 4 bases, the J end lost 5 bases, and 14 bases lay between the germline ends. The CDR3 nucleotides read TGTGCCTGGACCCCGACCTCCGCTTATGGCTACACCTTC. Translated: CAWTPTSAYGYTF.

Turning to this clone: A far larger clone is one base from this, pointing to a likely read error. The rearrangement uses TRBV13 and TRBJ2-5; D unresolved. The CDR3 has 11 amino acids. CDR1 is PRHDT, CDR2 FYEKMQ, per germline (reference sequence). V was pared by 6 bases and J by 0 bases, with 2 bases between. The CDR3 DNA is TGTGCCAGCAGTGACCAAGAGACCCAGTACTTC. Encoded protein: CASSDQETQYF.

J is TRBJ1-5 and V is TRBV5-4, with D perhaps matching TRBD1 (5 bases). V shed 1 base and J shed 1 base, with 6 bases lying between them. The germline gives CDR1 SGHNT, CDR2 YYREEE (reference sequence). This CDR3 contains 14 residues. DNA for the CDR3: TGTGCCAGCAGCTTGCGGGACAGCAATCAGCCCCAGCATTTT. Protein product: CASSLRDSNQPQHF. The full variable domain, completed using reference TRBV5-4 and TRBJ1-5, is ETGVTQSPTHLIKTRGQQVTLRCSSQSGHNTVSWYQQALGQGPQFIFQYYREEENGRGNFPPRFSGLQFPNYSSELNVNALELDDSALYLCASSLRDSNQPQHFGDGTRLSIL.

The CDR3 coding sequence is TGTGCCAGCAGCTTGGCCCAGGGGGTTTATGATTCACCCCTCCACTTT. This gives the protein CASSLAQGVYDSPLHF. This chain joins TRBV5-6 and TRBJ1-6; TRBD1 aligns across 7 bases. Germline CDR1 reads SGHDT; CDR2 reads YYEEEE. Unmatched junction bases numbered 8, after V lost 0 bases and J lost 8 bases. The length of the CDR3 is 16 residues.

A few counts support this clone. This chain links TRBV5-1 with TRBJ2-7, with D uncertain. The CDR3 is 13 residues long. CDR1 is SGHRS and CDR2 is YFSETQ in the germline V gene. V was shortened by 0 bases and J by 4 bases, with 8 bases between the two germline ends. The CDR3 nucleotides read TGCGCCAGCAGCTTGGAAGAAGGGTACGAGCAGTACTTC. Protein: CASSLEEGYEQYF.

A note on this clone: Distinct nucleotide sequences in the sample also encode this CDR3. The chain is built from TRBV7-9 and TRBJ2-3; D unresolved. The germline V and J ends were trimmed by 3 bases and 4 bases, with 8 bases remaining between them. The germline CDR1 and CDR2 sequences are SEHNR and FQNEAQ (reference sequence). This CDR3 has 13 residues. CDR3 sequence (DNA): TGTGCCAGCAGCTTCGGCGGCGCAGATACGCAGTATTTT. Translating gives CASSFGGADTQYF.

This clone came up many times. This rearrangement joins TRBV5-1 to TRBJ2-7, with D possibly TRBD2 on 6 matching bases. This CDR3 spans 14 amino acids. Deletions cut 4 bases from V and 0 bases from J, with 11 bases between. Germline V gene sequence: CDR1 SGHRS, CDR2 YFSETQ. CDR3 loop: CASSGGLNSYEQYF. DNA for the CDR3: TGCGCCAGCAGCGGGGGACTTAACTCCTACGAGCAGTACTTC. Drawing the rest from reference TRBV5-1 and TRBJ2-7, the complete variable domain is KAGVTQTPRYLIKTRGQQVTLSCSPISGHRSVSWYQQTPGQGLQFLFEYFSETQRNKGNFPGRFSGRQFSNSRSEMNVSTLELGDSALYLCASSGGLNSYEQYFGPGTRLTVT.

This clone was found a few times. The chain has TRBV27 and TRBJ1-4, with 9 bases identical to TRBD1. V was clipped by 5 bases and J by 7 bases; unmatched bases: 11. Germline V gives CDR1 MNHEY, CDR2 SMNVEV (reference sequence). The CDR3 sequence is 16 residues long. The CDR3 nucleotides are TGTGCCAGCAGTCCCCTTGGGGGGACAGGGATTGAAAAACTGTTTTTT. Amino acid sequence: CASSPLGGTGIEKLFF.

The chain couples TRBV30 to TRBJ2-7; 7 positions agree with TRBD1. The CDR3 covers 16 residues. Looked up from germline, CDR1 is GTSNPN and CDR2 is SVGIG (reference sequence). Losses at the gene ends were 2 bases for V and 1 base for J; bases not matched to a gene: 11. The CDR3 protein is CAWSPVTGPLSYEQYF. In nucleotides, the CDR3 is TGTGCCTGGAGTCCCGTGACAGGGCCGCTTTCCTACGAGCAGTACTTC.

V usage is TRBV7-8 and J usage is TRBJ1-1; tentative D call: TRBD1 (5 bases). Trimming removed 1 base from V and 1 base from J, with 10 bases in between. This CDR3 has 15 amino acids. Germline values: CDR1 SGHVS, CDR2 FQNEAQ. The CDR3 bases are TGTGCCAGCAGCTTAGGCCGGGGGTCGAACACTGAAGCTTTCTTT. This translates into CASSLGRGSNTEAFF. The complete variable domain, with remaining parts taken from reference TRBV7-8 and TRBJ1-1, reads GAGVSQSPRYKVAKRGQDVALRCDPISGHVSLFWYQQALGQGPEFLTYFQNEAQLDKSGLPSDRFFAERPEGSVSTLKIQRTQQEDSAVYLCASSLGRGSNTEAFFGQGTRLTVV.

This clone was seen more than once but under ten times. The chain employs TRBV4-1 and TRBJ2-3; TRBD2 is a possible D gene (5 bases). The CDR3 is 17 residues long. Germline CDR1 reads MGHRA; CDR2 reads YSYEKL. V lost 4 bases and J 0 bases, leaving 17 bases between the germline ends. CDR3 protein: CASSPGLLGSSTDTQYF. The CDR3 DNA follows: TGCGCCAGCAGCCCTGGGCTACTAGGATCTAGCACAGATACGCAGTATTTT.

CDR3 in amino acids: CASSPRSYGPPGELFF. For the CDR3, the DNA is TGCGCCAGCAGCCCGAGGTCCTACGGGCCCCCCGGGGAGCTGTTTTTT. This sequence joins TRBV5-1 and TRBJ2-2; D remains ambiguous. There are 16 residues in the CDR3. CDR1 is SGHRS and CDR2 is YFSETQ in the germline V gene. Trimming pared 4 bases from V and 6 bases from J, leaving 19 bases between.

This clone came up a few times. This rearrangement joins TRBV5-4 to TRBJ2-2; D uncertain. Per germline, CDR1 SGHNT and CDR2 YYREEE (reference sequence). Trimming removed 5 bases from V and 8 bases from J, with 10 bases in between. The CDR3 runs 12 residues. In nucleotides, the CDR3 is TGTGCCAGCAGTTTAAAGTTAGGGGAGCTGTTTTTT. Amino acids: CASSLKLGELFF.

This clone came up many times. The rearrangement uses TRBV23-1 and TRBJ2-3; tentative D call: TRBD2 (6 bases). TRBV23-1 is marked as an open reading frame, function uncertain. V dropped 1 base and J dropped 4 bases, with 9 bases sitting between them. This CDR3 contains 14 residues. The CDR3 here is CASSQWLAADTQYF. As DNA, the CDR3 is TGCGCCAGCAGTCAATGGTTAGCGGCAGATACGCAGTATTTT.

This clone was observed at least ten times. V and J are TRBV13 and TRBJ2-5; the D gene is possibly TRBD1 (5 bases). The CDR3 contains 16 residues. The ends were cut back, 4 bases at V and 5 bases at J, with 20 bases in the middle. Germline CDR1 and CDR2: PRHDT and FYEKMQ (reference sequence). The DNA for the CDR3 is TGTGCCAGCAGCTACAAGGCGTCAGGGATGGTGGAGACCCAGTACTTC. Translating gives CASSYKASGMVETQYF.

This clone appeared a few times. V gene TRBV11-2 combines with J gene TRBJ2-1; 9 bases map to TRBD1. J gave up 7 bases and V 1 base, and 8 bases lay outside the gene matches. The CDR3 contains 16 residues. CDR1 SGHAT and CDR2 FQNNGV come from the germline V gene. In nucleotides, the CDR3 is TGTGCCAGCAGCTTAGCCCCGGGACAGGGCCAAAATGAGCAGTTCTTC. Translation gives CASSLAPGQGQNEQFF.

This chain joins TRBV5-1 and TRBJ2-6; D might be TRBD2 (6 bases). Germline CDR1 SGHRS, CDR2 YFSETQ. V was shortened by 4 bases and J by 0 bases, with 17 bases between the two germline ends. The CDR3 loop spans 18 amino acids. The CDR3 coding sequence is TGCGCCAGCAGCACGACGGGGGATGGGAACTCTGGGGCCAACGTCCTGACTTTC. It codes for CASSTTGDGNSGANVLTF. Using reference TRBV5-1 and TRBJ2-6 for the parts outside the CDR3, the full variable domain is KAGVTQTPRYLIKTRGQQVTLSCSPISGHRSVSWYQQTPGQGLQFLFEYFSETQRNKGNFPGRFSGRQFSNSRSEMNVSTLELGDSALYLCASSTTGDGNSGANVLTFGAGSRLTVL.

The chain joins TRBV11-2 to TRBJ2-7, with 9 positions matching TRBD2. Germline V lookup: CDR1 SGHAT, CDR2 FQNNGV. CDR3 length: 18 residues. V lost 5 bases to trimming and J lost 0 bases; unmatched junction nucleotides: 14. For the CDR3, the DNA is TGTGCCAGCAGCCTAAGCGGGGGGAACCGTCTGAGCTCCTACGAGCAGTACTTC. This gives the protein CASSLSGGNRLSSYEQYF.

The table lists this clone with many counts. The J gene is TRBJ2-7, the V gene TRBV28; the match to TRBD1 covers 7 bases. The V gene's germline CDR1 is MDHEN and CDR2 SYDVKM. The CDR3 has 15 residues. With V trimmed by 6 bases and J by 5 bases, 13 bases remained unmatched. CDR3 sequence: CASRHRQGRGNEQYF. The DNA for the CDR3 is TGTGCCAGCAGACACCGACAGGGACGGGGAAACGAGCAGTACTTC.

This clone was found a few times. The rearrangement links TRBV10-3 to TRBJ2-1, with 9 bases matching TRBD2. The V and J ends lost 8 bases and 1 base, in that order; junction bases with no gene match: 9. CDR1 is ENHRY, CDR2 SYGVKD, per germline. The CDR3 has 16 residues. The CDR3 reads CAIGRGGGVSYNEQFF. The CDR3 DNA reads TGTGCCATCGGGCGGGGGGGCGGAGTATCCTACAATGAGCAGTTCTTC.

This CDR3 reads CASSNLRDRGGGIYEQYF. The CDR3, as DNA: TGTGCCAGCAGCAACCTTCGGGACAGGGGAGGAGGTATCTACGAGCAGTACTTC. This chain connects TRBV7-9 to TRBJ2-7; 10 bases line up with TRBD1. The trim removed 5 bases at V and 3 bases at J, leaving 16 bases unmatched. The V gene's germline CDR1 is SEHNR and CDR2 FQNEAQ (reference sequence). The CDR3 totals 18 residues. Drawing the rest from reference TRBV7-9 and TRBJ2-7, the complete variable domain is DTGVSQNPRHKITKRGQNVTFRCDPISEHNRLYWYRQTLGQGPEFLTYFQNEAQLEKSRLLSDRFSAERPKGSFSTLEIQRTEQGDSAMYLCASSNLRDRGGGIYEQYFGPGTRLTVT.

This clone was seen a handful of times. This rearrangement joins TRBV7-2 to TRBJ2-5; 7 bases fit TRBD1. CDR1 is SGHTA and CDR2 is FQGNSA in the germline V gene. The CDR3 consists of 14 residues. Trimming at V came to 5 bases and at J to 3 bases, leaving 6 bases not matched to a gene. For the CDR3, the DNA is TGTGCCAGCAGCCCACAGGACAGGAAAGAGACCCAGTACTTC. Translated, it gives CASSPQDRKETQYF.

This clone was observed a few times. The gene calls are TRBV4-1 and TRBJ2-2; weak D call: TRBD1 (6 bases). The CDR3 has 15 residues. V was cut by 0 bases and J by 4 bases, with 9 bases left in between. Germline-derived CDR1 and CDR2 are MGHRA and YSYEKL. The CDR3 DNA sequence: TGCGCCAGCAGCCAAGATCCACAGGGCACCGGGGAGCTGTTTTTT. Translating gives CASSQDPQGTGELFF.